These 24 T cell receptor beta chains were sequenced from one sample in a study of blood T cell repertoires in COVID-19. The table came from immunoSEQ multiplex PCR; TCRdb's copy has only in-frame clones and leaves some out. The profile covers approximately 190,000 clones, with 82% appearing a single time and more than 4.5% taken by the ten largest. The sample taken for sequencing was PBMCs or T cells enriched from blood (not recorded which). The source of these receptors is a woman aged 55-75 years with acute COVID-19.

The V gene is TRBV7-8, the J gene TRBJ1-2; TRBD1 aligns across 7 bases. Germline-derived CDR1 and CDR2 are SGHVS and FQNEAQ. CDR3 length: 16 amino acids. V dropped 2 bases and J dropped 4; count of bases not matched to a gene: 10. The CDR3 DNA reads as TGTGCCAGCAGCTTAAGGGAGGTAGGGGGCGTCTATGGCTACACCTTC. Protein sequence: CASSLREVGGVYGYTF.

V gene TRBV6-5 combines with J gene TRBJ1-2, with TRBD1 identical over 11 bases. Germline V gene lookup returns CDR1 MNHEY and CDR2 SVGAGI. V gave up 5 bases and J gave up 8 bases; unmatched junction bases: 7. The CDR3 totals 14 residues. The CDR3 protein is CASSIGQGASGYTF. Written as DNA, the CDR3 is TGTGCCAGCAGTATAGGACAGGGGGCGTCCGGCTACACCTTC.

J is TRBJ2-7 and V is TRBV6-2 or TRBV6-3, with 11 bases identical to TRBD2. The CDR3 totals 16 residues. CDR1 MNHEY and CDR2 SVGEGT come from the germline V gene. V shed 6 bases and J 2 bases; nucleotides not matched to a gene: 9. In DNA form, the CDR3 reads TGTGCCAGCAGCCTAGCGGGAGGCTTACTAACCTACGAGCAGTACTTC. It translates to CASSLAGGLLTYEQYF.

The genes are TRBV2 and TRBJ1-5; weak D call: TRBD1 (5 bases). V was shortened by 6 bases and J by 6 bases, with 12 bases between the two germline ends. The CDR3 covers 13 residues. Germline-derived CDR1 and CDR2 are SNHLY and FYNNEI. The CDR3 region is CASSVGGVQPQHF. The CDR3 nucleotides read TGTGCCAGCAGCGTGGGGGGGGTTCAGCCCCAGCATTTT.

This clone was counted once. This CDR3 is also generated by other DNA sequences in the sample. The chain uses TRBV7-2 and TRBJ2-7; 11 positions agree with TRBD2. There are 14 residues in the CDR3. J gave up 0 bases and V 6 bases, and 1 base lay outside the gene matches. Germline V gives CDR1 SGHTA, CDR2 FQGNSA. The CDR3 DNA sequence: TGTGCCAGCAGTACTAGCGGGAGCTCCTACGAGCAGTACTTC. This sequence encodes CASSTSGSSYEQYF.

The J gene is TRBJ1-3, the V gene TRBV29-1; D gene uncertain. Germline V gene sequence: CDR1 SQVTM, CDR2 ANQGSEA. The CDR3 has 10 residues. V was clipped by 4 bases and J by 8 bases, with 6 bases between them. The CDR3, as DNA: TGCAGCGTTGCAGCGGACACCATATATTTT. This gives the protein CSVAADTIYF.

The chain uses TRBV30 and TRBJ2-3, with 7 bases that match TRBD1. CDR3 size: 13 residues. Germline V gives CDR1 GTSNPN, CDR2 SVGIG (reference sequence). With 8 bases clipped from V and 3 bases from J, the junction kept 8 bases outside the gene matches. CDR3: CAGDREKTDTQYF. For the CDR3, the DNA is TGTGCCGGCGACAGGGAGAAGACAGATACGCAGTATTTT.

This clone appeared once. The rearrangement links TRBV5-4 to TRBJ1-4, with a possible D match to TRBD1 (5 bases). The CDR3 extends over 14 amino acids. Trimming pared 4 bases from V and 6 bases from J, leaving 13 bases between. Germline lookup yields CDR1 SGHNT and CDR2 YYREEE (reference sequence). The chain's CDR3 is CASSPGVRDEKLFF. In nucleotides, the CDR3 is TGTGCCAGCAGCCCGGGGGTCCGGGATGAAAAACTGTTTTTT.

The rearrangement uses TRBV24-1 and TRBJ2-3; 10 bases match TRBD2. CDR1 and CDR2 from the germline V gene are KGHDR and SFDVKD. CDR3 length: 16 residues. Unmatched junction bases numbered 6, after V lost 4 bases and J lost 3 bases. The CDR3 reads CATSDRSGGATDTQYF. DNA of the CDR3: TGTGCCACCAGTGACCGAAGCGGGGGGGCGACAGATACGCAGTATTTT.

CDR3 sequence: CASSLRILGTSSSYEQYV. The CDR3 bases are TGTGCCAGCAGCCTTAGGATACTAGGGACATCGAGCTCCTACGAGCAGTACGTC. The V and J genes are TRBV11-2 and TRBJ2-7; tentatively, D is TRBD1 (6 bases). The CDR3 length is 18 residues. V gave up 5 bases and J gave up 0 bases, with 23 bases separating them. Per germline, CDR1 SGHAT and CDR2 FQNNGV.

This rearrangement joins TRBV19 to TRBJ2-5, with a weak D call TRBD1 (5 bases). The germline gives CDR1 LNHDA, CDR2 SQIVND (reference sequence). The CDR3 length is 14 residues. V lost 1 base and J lost 1, with 7 bases in between. The CDR3 DNA reads TGTGCCAGTAGTATAGGGGGCGGCCAAGAGACCCAGTACTTC. Encoded protein: CASSIGGGQETQYF. The whole variable domain, remainder taken from reference TRBV19 and TRBJ2-5, is DGGITQSPKYLFRKEGQNVTLSCEQNLNHDAMYWYRQDPGQGLRLIYYSQIVNDFQKGDIAEGYSVSREKKESFPLTVTSAQKNPTAFYLCASSIGGGQETQYFGPGTRLLVL.

V and J are TRBV6-5 and TRBJ1-3, with 7 bases fitting TRBD1. Germline CDR1 reads MNHEY; CDR2 reads SVGAGI. After removal of 6 bases from V and 4 bases from J, the junction contained 3 bases not matched to a gene. The CDR3 runs to 13 residues. The CDR3 DNA reads TGTGCCAGCAGGCCAGGGGGAGGAAACACCATATATTTT. This codes for CASRPGGGNTIYF.

The rearrangement uses TRBV7-2 and TRBJ2-2; 10 nucleotides agree with TRBD2. With 5 bases clipped from V and 2 bases from J, the junction kept 11 bases outside the gene matches. Germline-derived CDR1 and CDR2 are SGHTA and FQGNSA. The CDR3 loop spans 18 amino acids. CDR3 in amino acids: CASSGTLGLAPNTGELFF. DNA of the CDR3: TGTGCCAGCAGCGGAACATTGGGACTAGCGCCAAACACCGGGGAGCTGTTTTTT.

The genes are TRBV25-1 and TRBJ1-5; tentative D call: TRBD1 (5 bases). Germline values: CDR1 MGHDK, CDR2 SYGVNS. The V end was cut by 3 bases, the J end by 5 bases, with 8 bases between. The length of the CDR3 is 13 residues. The CDR3 reads CASSDREDQPQHF. DNA of the CDR3: TGTGCCAGCAGTGACAGGGAGGATCAGCCCCAGCATTTT.

This clone occurred a few times. One junction end disagrees with the germline gene, perhaps due to a read error. The chain uses TRBV19 and TRBJ1-1; perhaps TRBD1 as D (5 bases). Germline V lookup: CDR1 LNHDA, CDR2 SQIVND (reference sequence). The CDR3 runs 15 residues. The CDR3 nucleotides read TGTGCCAGTAGTATTAATCCGGGGGTGAAAACTGAAGCTTTCTTT. Its translation is CASSINPGVKTEAFF.

This clone was counted a few times. This chain joins TRBV19 and TRBJ2-1; the D gene is possibly TRBD2 (6 bases). The CDR3 spans 14 residues. CDR1 and CDR2 from the germline V gene are LNHDA and SQIVND (reference sequence). The germline V and J ends were trimmed by 4 bases and 9 bases, with 16 bases remaining between them. The chain's CDR3 is CASSKASVGSEQFF. The CDR3 DNA is TGTGCCAGTAGTAAGGCTAGCGTGGGCAGTGAGCAGTTCTTC. Combining the CDR3 with reference TRBV19 and TRBJ2-1 gives the whole variable domain DGGITQSPKYLFRKEGQNVTLSCEQNLNHDAMYWYRQDPGQGLRLIYYSQIVNDFQKGDIAEGYSVSREKKESFPLTVTSAQKNPTAFYLCASSKASVGSEQFFGPGTRLTVL.

The chain employs TRBV10-3 and TRBJ1-6; D possibly corresponds to TRBD1 (6 bases). Germline V gene lookup returns CDR1 ENHRY and CDR2 SYGVKD. The length of the CDR3 is 14 residues. V was pared by 4 bases and J by 7 bases, with 11 bases between. The CDR3 region is CAISVGTRNSPLHF. CDR3 bases: TGTGCCATCAGTGTTGGGACAAGGAATTCACCCCTCCACTTT.

This clone was picked up one time. The V and J genes are TRBV6-5 and TRBJ2-7, with TRBD2 matching over 8 bases. The V segment lost 0 bases and the J segment 2 bases; nucleotides outside the gene matches: 3. The CDR3 contains 15 residues. CDR1 is MNHEY, CDR2 SVGAGI, per germline. CDR3 in DNA: TGTGCCAGCAGTTACTCGGTAGCGGGGCCCTACGAGCAGTACGTC. Its protein product is CASSYSVAGPYEQYV.

The rearrangement links TRBV14 to TRBJ2-4; 7 bases are shared with TRBD1. V was pared by 1 base and J by 7 bases, with 13 bases of the junction left unmatched. Looked up from germline, CDR1 is SGHDN and CDR2 is FVKESK. CDR3 length equals 17 residues. The CDR3 loop is CASSQGKTGAFWNIQYF. The CDR3 DNA is TGTGCCAGCAGCCAAGGGAAAACAGGGGCGTTTTGGAACATTCAGTACTTC.

This chain joins TRBV11-2 and TRBJ2-1; D is unclear. Germline-derived CDR1 and CDR2 are SGHAT and FQNNGV. The CDR3 contains 12 residues. V lost 3 bases and J lost 10, with 10 bases in between. The DNA for the CDR3 is TGTGCCAGCAGCTTTTCCCGCTACGAGCAGTTCTTC. This sequence encodes CASSFSRYEQFF.

V is TRBV5-4 and J is TRBJ2-7; 7 bases fit TRBD1. V shed 3 bases and J 4 bases; nucleotides not matched to a gene: 4. The CDR3 totals 13 residues. Germline lookup yields CDR1 SGHNT and CDR2 YYREEE (reference sequence). CDR3 bases: TGTGCCAGCAGCTCGGACAGGCAGTACGAGCAGTACTTC. This gives the protein CASSSDRQYEQYF.

This chain uses TRBV19 with TRBJ1-6; D gene ambiguous. The CDR3 is made up of 12 amino acids. V lost 3 bases, J lost 11 bases, and 8 bases lay in between. In germline, CDR1 is LNHDA, CDR2 SQIVND (reference sequence). CDR3 in DNA: TGTGCCAGTAGTATCGAGGGTCCACCCCTCCACTTT. Its protein is CASSIEGPPLHF.

The chain joins TRBV30 to TRBJ2-1; 10 nucleotides match TRBD1. The CDR3 consists of 14 residues. The germline V gene has CDR1 GTSNPN and CDR2 SVGIG (reference sequence). Trimming cost V 5 bases and J 7 bases; bases outside gene matches: 8. CDR3 DNA: TGTGCCTGGGGCCCCGACAGGGGGCTGAATGAGCAGTTCTTC. It translates to CAWGPDRGLNEQFF.

This clone was picked up one time. V is TRBV28 and J is TRBJ1-6; maybe TRBD1 (5 bases). The CDR3 has 15 residues. Germline V CDR1 and CDR2: MDHEN, SYDVKM. The V end lost 2 bases, the J end lost 3 bases, and 8 bases lay between the germline ends. The CDR3: CASSLGTLYNSPLHF. In DNA, the CDR3 is TGTGCCAGCAGTTTAGGGACTCTCTATAATTCACCCCTCCACTTT.